The subject of this entry is one T cell receptor (beta chain). Its recognized antigen is unknown. Base qualities are not recorded, but no much larger clone differs from it by a single base. One collaborating source in Seattle enrolled patients during active infection and followed them longitudinally through the course of disease. The collaborating institutions used their own protocols to collect whole blood in K2EDTA tubes. For TCRbeta analysis, collaborators shipped samples in one of three forms: frozen whole blood, isolated PBMCs, or DNA extracted from either of those sample types. Via the germline V gene (reference sequence), CDR1 is MNHEY and CDR2 SMNVEV. The CDR3 contains 16 residues, cysteine and phenylalanine counted. Only the CDR3 DNA is retained, 48 bases long and in frame from the first base. The V and J ends are trimmed by 3 bases and 5 bases, leaving 16 bases between them. This entry belongs to a study of blood T cell repertoires in COVID-19 (dated by TCRdb to the early 2020s). For the wider study: Samples from collaborators originated in the United States, Italy and Spain and spanned both the acute and convalescent phases of COVID-19. The prospective study material was composed of cDNA or gDNA derived from T cells, B-cell-depleted T cells, or PBMCs. Subjects who had been exposed to COVID-19, were actively infected with it, or had recovered from it provided the deeply sampled blood TCRbeta repertoires that made up the dataset. A freely available public database, intended as a resource for researchers studying the immune response to SARS-CoV-2, is where the repertoires were released. Samples came from the ongoing ImmuneRACE study (first 160 participants) plus 1,254 subjects from 6 global collaborators. Nearly every sample came with metadata listing a de-identified subject ID, COVID-19 status, age in years and sex. HLA class I and class II types, where available, came from metadata supplied by the sample provider rather than from assay-based typing.

General findings and caveats noted by the study authors: How much clinical and demographic metadata was included differed by source and by participant, and the metadata was provided uncurated.

The immunoSEQ Assay, a bias-controlled multiplex PCR, was used to amplify TCRbeta CDR3 regions from genomic DNA. The paper's data handling went like this. The number of nucleated cells in each sample was estimated by amplification of reference gene primers within the assay. Sequence reads were collapsed and filtered to measure the absolute abundance of every unique TCRbeta CDR3 rearrangement. For each sample, productive Simpson clonality was calculated by taking the square root of Simpson's diversity index across productive rearrangements. This is the immuneACCESS table as TCRdb keeps it, with only in-frame sequences that have V and J called. A part of the clones is gone; compared with another copy, unresolved V genes explain less than half, and the rest is unexplained. V, J and clone size reflect that table, while D and trimming were determined from the DNA. The sample table contains more than 95,000 clones; only one count was recorded for 81% of them. Jointly, the top ten make up about a sixth of the sample.

Here the chain combines TRBV27 and TRBJ2-2, and perhaps TRBD2 as D gene, on 6 matching bases. The TCR comes from a man aged 30 to 39 with COVID-19, enrolled during active disease. Sample: peripheral blood. The CDR3 protein sequence reads: CASSLGQVAGTGELFF. The nucleotides read TGTGCCAGCAGTTTGGGGCAGGTCGCGGGGACCGGGGAGCTGTTTTTT.